This T cell receptor beta chain stems from a study of cytomegalovirus exposure and HLA in healthy donors (TCRdb year 2017). Study-level background: An earlier analysis of approximately 550 of the donors reported 250 to 300 Gb of sequence data and 117 million unique TCR beta sequences from about 200 million T cells. Approximately 310 gigabases of sequencing data and 80 million or so unique TCR sequences were included in an early release covering about 600 HLA-typed donors. Of the approximately 400 genotyped donors, over 65% fell in the genetic ancestry cluster associated with self-reported Caucasian donors. The aim of the study was to test whether cataloging public T cell receptors could identify signatures of past pathogen exposure. Using immunosequencing, the study profiled T cell repertoires from 666 subjects and related those repertoires to cytomegalovirus serostatus. In addition to the first cohort of around 670 subjects, a separate validation cohort of approximately 130 different subjects was used. The study combined high-throughput TCR immunosequencing, statistical association of individual TCRs with disease status, and machine learning to predict cytomegalovirus infection status. A later analysis re-analyzed previously published TCR beta repertoires from several hundred donors and added high-resolution HLA genotyping to study TCR occurrence patterns. Rather than drawing on any new phenotypic data, the later analysis identified candidate immune exposures from TCR beta sequences and the way those sequences occurred across donors. To decide whether each TCR beta V gene segment behaved as functional or pseudogenic, an earlier analysis of approximately 620 of the donors relied on high-throughput TCR beta sequencing. Donor age, sex, ethnicity and CMV serostatus were compiled alongside the repertoire data. A later genetic analysis took genome-wide SNP genotypes for about 55% of the 666 donors and used that subset as a discovery cohort. Every discovery cohort repertoire had been produced on one sequencing platform. HLA typing included class I and class II loci at four-digit resolution. The number of donors typed differed by locus, with about 620-630 for A, B, C, DRB1 and DQB1, 522 for DQA1, about 610 for DPA1, and around 430 for DPB1. Four or five DR-DQ haplotypes were handled as single units for association and clustering because linkage in the cohort was strong. Across approximately 400 genotyped donors of the cohort, an average of about 200,000 unique TCR beta nucleotide sequences per donor were sequenced, and approximately 19% of those sequences were non-productive. What the research found in general, with its limitations: Presence/absence analyses assumed roughly uniform sequencing depth across donors, an assumption that may not hold. According to the authors, the approach could potentially be generalized to other disease states and immunological phenotypes. A later analysis found that most CMV-associated TCR beta chains appeared HLA-restricted, with HLA associations seemingly driven largely by CMV exposure. A later analysis reported that several top co-occurrence clusters appeared linked to parvovirus B19, influenza, CMV and Epstein-Barr virus. A cluster of highly shared sequence variants was judged likely to be a technical artifact of the sequencing pipeline. Some IMGT-functional V segments, including TRBV6-2 and TRBV6-3, could not be told apart with the 87-base-pair reads, so those segments were excluded. A later analysis found that TCR association rates varied across HLA loci, with DRB1 alleles showing the most associated TCRs and HLA-C alleles the fewest. In a later genetic analysis, a missense DCLRE1C variant was associated with V-gene and J-gene trimming of TCR beta chains, and the association was replicated in an independent cohort. When HLA alleles, especially DR and DQ, strongly co-occurred, TCR associations were difficult to assign to individual alleles. Linkage disequilibrium might explain the correlated functional status among segregating V segments, but an unknown experimental factor could not be excluded. A further reported finding was that TCR beta sequences accurately predicted the HLA-A and HLA-B alleles for most subjects in the first cohort. In this cohort, only TCR beta chains were sequenced, and detectable features were limited by the absence of alpha or paired-chain data. According to a later genetic analysis, donors in an Asian-associated ancestry cluster had fewer N-insertions in productive TCRs than the approximately 630-donor mean. For the cohort, immune exposure information was limited to CMV serostatus. In an earlier analysis of several hundred of the donors, most TCR beta V segments were observed in productive rearrangements about 87% or about 30% of the time, broadly matching IMGT annotations. A few of the identified cytomegalovirus-associated TCR beta chains were confirmed in vitro to be specific for cytomegalovirus antigens. A later analysis found that HLA-associated TCR beta chains were more clonally expanded and had lower generation probabilities than equally common non-associated chains. A total of fewer than 200 TCR beta chains were listed by the study as associated with cytomegalovirus. Cytomegalovirus status was reported to be diagnosed by the classifier with high specificity and sensitivity in both the original and validation cohorts. Because some donors lacked HLA typing at each locus, the association tests relied only on the typed subset. Most TCR sequences were seen in very few donors, while some public TCRs were found in many individuals. In a later analysis, some 18,000 TCR beta sequences were associated with specific HLA alleles at a false discovery rate of 0.05. Because counts were too low, roughly 18 rarely observed V segments, including chromosome 9 orphons, were left out of the earlier analysis of about 500 of the donors.

Library preparation employed the immunoSEQ multiplex PCR assay. The multiplex PCR relied on a mix of 60 forward primers for TCR Vbeta segments and 13 reverse primers for TCR Jbeta segments. A multiplex PCR assay on genomic DNA amplified the CDR3 region of rearranged TCR beta genes. Amplified TCR beta libraries were sequenced as 87-base-pair reads on the Illumina HiSeq System. In the original analysis: In a later analysis, tens of millions of unique TCR beta chains were counted across the 500 to 700 repertoires, and approximately 9.9 million of these chains were shared by at least two donors. Raw reads were error-corrected and collapsed into unique sequences by a nearest-neighbor algorithm in which closely related sequences were merged to remove PCR and sequencing errors. V, D and J gene segments were assigned by aligning CDR3 sequences to IMGT reference sequences. For a sequence to be retained, at least a six-nucleotide match to both a V gene segment and a J gene segment was required. A rearrangement counted as productive if the CDR3 had no stop codons and remained in frame with V and J, and every other rearrangement counted as non-productive. Following IMGT convention, CDR3 was defined as the stretch from the second conserved V-encoded cysteine up to the conserved J-encoded phenylalanine. Sequences without an unambiguous match to a single V gene segment were excluded from the earlier analysis of about 630 of the donors. In an earlier analysis of some 590 of the donors, a V segment was called functional when productive rearrangements were above 56.7%, and segregating when the standard deviation between donors exceeded 5%. A statistical classification framework was built to diagnose cytomegalovirus status from the catalog of TCR beta chain sequences. A later analysis assigned V and J genes by comparing TCR nucleotide sequences with IMGT/GENE-DB human TR gene sequences. A later analysis assigned CDR3 sequences and most-parsimonious VDJ recombination scenarios with the TCRdist pipeline. In a later analysis, each TCR beta chain was defined by its CDR3 amino acid sequence together with its V-gene family, and reads without a unique V-gene family were excluded. As a way to deal with suspected cross-contamination and a sequencing artifact, a later analysis dropped more than 500 nucleotide sequences that were highly shared and had low generation probability. A later analysis calculated a clonal expansion index for each public chain from normalized within-repertoire ranks of inferred template counts. Generation probabilities in a later analysis came from a VDJ recombination model fitted to out-of-frame rearrangements, and those results were checked against IGoR. Hypergeometric tests were used in a later analysis to score TCR-TCR, TCR-HLA and TCR-CMV co-occurrence, with a repertoire-size bias correction applied to the TCR pairs. A later analysis estimated false discovery rates by permuting HLA or CMV assignments 20 times. A later analysis grouped co-occurring TCRs with DBSCAN, adding TCRdist sequence similarity when clustering within HLA-allele-positive subsets. Repertoires with fewer than 30,000 or more than 120,000 public chains were left out of co-occurrence clustering, as were a handful of repertoires with anomalous nucleotide sharing. Entries here come from immuneACCESS through TCRdb and include only in-frame sequences with V and J called. Some clones fail to appear in such tables; in the studies checked, an unresolved V gene covers under half of the shortfall, and the cause of the remainder is unknown. Clone size and the V and J calls come from that table; the DNA yielded D and trimming. This sample is represented by 90,000 to 130,000 clones; 76% of them were singletons. In total, the top ten clones hold roughly 13% of the sample.

The cohort consisted of fewer than 700 healthy bone marrow donors. Cohort members were all nominally healthy when sampled, although unrecorded immune exposures were likely present. The donor was CMV seropositive and was included in the group of 289 seropositive cohort members. A peripheral blood sample was collected from each donor, and TCR beta sequencing was performed on peripheral blood mononuclear cells. The Qiagen DNeasy Blood Extraction Kit was used to extract genomic DNA from the blood cell samples. Reading the germline V gene (reference sequence) gives CDR1 SEHNR and CDR2 FQNEAQ. The CDR3 holds 15 amino acids from the cysteine to the phenylalanine. Solely the CDR3 DNA is kept, with 45 bases framed from the first base. Concerning this clone: Its antigen is unknown. A read error may produce the germline difference seen at one junction end.

The clonotype was recovered from a young man in good health and CMV-seropositive. The sequenced material came from PBMCs. The rearrangement combines TRBV7-9 with TRBJ1-5, with a tentative D gene TRBD1 over 5 matching bases. The DNA sequence is TGTTCCAGCAGCTTAGGACGGGGGATCAATCAGCCCCAGCATTTT. Translated, it reads CSSSLGRGINQPQHF.